This T cell receptor beta chain was sequenced in a study of blood T cell repertoires in COVID-19. Study processing details: Counts of nucleated cells, estimated from reference gene primer amplification, were obtained. Profiling relied on immunoSEQ multiplex PCR, and the TCRdb table lists in-frame clones only, not all of them. For V, J and clone size, that table is used; D and trimming come from the DNA. Altogether roughly 150,000 clones are present, almost 85% being singletons, with the ten largest covering about 16%. CDR3 size: 13 residues. The trim removed 5 bases at V and 3 bases at J, leaving 4 bases unmatched. This clone was found many times. Other DNA sequences of this sample code for an identical CDR3.

The receptor was derived from a human donor with acute or convalescent COVID-19. The donor label of this sample is uncertain. The chain is built from TRBV12-3 or TRBV12-4 and TRBJ2-7; 7 bases map to TRBD1. The sequencing input was peripheral blood. In DNA, the CDR3 is TGTGCCAGCAGTCGAAACAGGGGCTACGAGCAGTACTTC. It specifies CASSRNRGYEQYF.